Presented here are 20 T cell receptor beta chains from one specimen sequenced in a study of T-cell memory formation after mild COVID-19. TCRdb fed the 5' RACE reads into MiXCR, producing one record per CDR3 protein. Of around 420,000 distinct CDR3 sequences listed, 20% to 30% are singletons. Sequenced sample: PBMCs or a T cell subset sorted from them (not recorded which). These receptors originate from an adult woman who had mild COVID-19 (a few samples of this study predate the infection). Cell type and time point are not known.

V and J are TRBV7-8 and TRBJ2-5; the D is unclear. The CDR3 has 14 amino acids. Germline CDR1 reads SGHVS; CDR2 reads FQNEAQ. V was pared by 4 bases and J by 2 bases, with 11 bases between. This CDR3 reads CASSWVGLQETQYF. In nucleotides, the CDR3 is TGTGCCAGCAGCTGGGTCGGCCTTCAAGAGACCCAGTACTTC.

The genes are TRBV18 and TRBJ2-7; 7 bases are a match to TRBD1. CDR3 size: 13 residues. The junction had 5 bases not matched to a gene; V was cut back by 3 bases and J by 6 bases. Germline lookup yields CDR1 KGHSH and CDR2 LQKENI. The CDR3 loop reads CASSPTAGGEQYF. The CDR3 nucleotides read TGTGCCAGCTCACCCACCGCAGGGGGCGAGCAGTACTTC.

This clonotype was picked up a small number of times. V is TRBV7-2 and J is TRBJ2-7, with 7 bases that match TRBD1. CDR1 and CDR2 from the germline V gene are SGHTA and FQGNSA. The ends lost 3 bases at V and 9 bases at J; junction bases unmatched: 2. The CDR3 sequence is 11 residues long. The CDR3 loop is CASSFRQGQYF. CDR3 sequence (DNA): TGTGCCAGCAGCTTTCGACAGGGGCAGTACTTC.

This clonotype was picked up a small number of times. The V and J genes are TRBV3-1 and TRBJ2-7; perhaps TRBD2 as D (5 bases). Trimming took off 1 base at V and 2 bases at J, with 9 bases between the two ends. Germline assignment: CDR1 LGHDT and CDR2 YNNKEL (reference sequence). The length of the CDR3 is 14 residues. The CDR3 loop is CASSQGVATYEQYF. CDR3 in DNA: TGTGCCAGCAGCCAAGGCGTAGCGACCTACGAGCAGTACTTC.

This clonotype has more than one count but fewer than ten. V is TRBV20-1 and J is TRBJ2-3; 11 bases are a match to TRBD2. The CDR3 is 13 amino acids. Germline V CDR1 and CDR2: DFQATT, SNEGSKA (reference sequence). J lost 5 bases, V lost 3 bases, and 1 base had no gene match. The CDR3 DNA is TGCAGTGCTAGGGGACTAGCGGTAGATACGCAGTATTTT. Its translation: CSARGLAVDTQYF.

The rearrangement links TRBV6-2 or TRBV6-3 to TRBJ1-5; D may be TRBD1 (6 bases). The CDR3 spans 16 residues. The germline V and J ends were trimmed by 0 bases and 7 bases, with 16 bases remaining between them. Germline CDR1 MNHEY, CDR2 SVGEGT. The CDR3 DNA reads as TGTGCCAGCAGTTACTCGATTTACAGGGAGGAACAGCCCCAGCATTTT. Translation: CASSYSIYREEQPQHF.

This clonotype was observed a few times. The chain's CDR3 is CASSQDFLAKNIQYF. CDR3 sequence (DNA): TGTGCCAGCAGCCAAGATTTCTTAGCCAAAAACATTCAGTACTTC. This chain uses TRBV4-2 with TRBJ2-4, with D hard to call. Per germline, CDR1 LGHNA and CDR2 YNFKEQ. The CDR3 spans 15 residues. Trimming cost V 0 bases and J 0 bases, with 6 bases left between them.

This chain uses TRBV19 with TRBJ1-1; D is perhaps TRBD1 (6 bases). Germline values: CDR1 LNHDA, CDR2 SQIVND (reference sequence). The CDR3 totals 15 residues. With 6 bases removed from V and 1 base from J, the gap between germline ends came to 15 bases. Written as DNA, the CDR3 is TGTGCCAGTAGCACCCCTTGGGGACAGAACACTGAAGCTTTCTTT. This encodes CASSTPWGQNTEAFF.

V gene TRBV2 combines with J gene TRBJ2-5; possible D gene TRBD2, 5 bases. CDR1 and CDR2 from the germline V gene are SNHLY and FYNNEI. CDR3 length equals 12 residues. Trimming removed 3 bases at V and 6 bases at J, with 8 bases between. DNA of the CDR3: TGTGCCAGCAGTGAGAGGGCGAAGACCCAGTACTTC. This gives the protein CASSERAKTQYF.

This clonotype was detected only a few times. The chain links TRBV4-1 to TRBJ1-1; 7 bases map to TRBD1. The V segment lost 4 bases and the J segment 3 bases; nucleotides outside the gene matches: 5. This CDR3 is built from 14 residues. Germline V lookup: CDR1 MGHRA, CDR2 YSYEKL. The CDR3: CASSRLGTDTEAFF. CDR3 nucleotides: TGCGCCAGCAGCCGGTTAGGGACAGACACTGAAGCTTTCTTT.

There are a few counts of this clonotype. The chain has TRBV7-8 and TRBJ2-1; D not certain. The CDR3 covers 13 residues. The V and J ends lost 5 bases and 5 bases respectively, with 10 bases between them. CDR1 and CDR2 (germline): SGHVS, FQNEAQ. Written as DNA, the CDR3 is TGTGCCAGCAGCCGCGGCGGCGACAATGAGCAGTTCTTC. Protein: CASSRGGDNEQFF.

This chain links TRBV11-2 with TRBJ2-7; possibly TRBD2 for D (5 bases). Looked up from germline, CDR1 is SGHAT and CDR2 is FQNNGV. This CDR3 region has 14 residues. Trimming pared 5 bases from V and 0 bases from J, leaving 11 bases between. The CDR3 region is CASSPDWPSYEQYF. The CDR3 nucleotides are TGTGCCAGCAGCCCGGACTGGCCCTCCTACGAGCAGTACTTC.

The rearrangement links TRBV5-1 to TRBJ2-7; D is undetermined. This CDR3 is built from 14 residues. V shed 3 bases and J shed 0 bases, with 10 bases lying between them. Germline CDR1 SGHRS, CDR2 YFSETQ. The CDR3 reads CASSSTASSYEQYF. Here the CDR3 DNA reads TGCGCCAGCAGCTCGACGGCAAGCTCCTACGAGCAGTACTTC.

CDR3 coding DNA: TGTGCCAGCTCACCACCGGCCACAGATACGCAGTATTTT. Its translation is CASSPPATDTQYF. The chain has TRBV18 and TRBJ2-3; D unresolved. This CDR3 has 13 amino acids. The germline CDR1 and CDR2 sequences are KGHSH and LQKENI. V was pared by 0 bases and J by 2 bases, with 3 bases between.

The rearrangement links TRBV7-3 to TRBJ2-3, with D unclear. Germline V gene data show CDR1 as SGHTA and CDR2 as FQGTGA. Trimming left V 5 bases short and J 8 bases short, with 14 bases between. CDR3 length equals 13 residues. The CDR3 reads CASSPSTNPTQYF. DNA for the CDR3: TGTGCCAGCAGCCCATCTACGAATCCTACGCAGTATTTT. The whole variable domain, filled in from reference TRBV7-3 and TRBJ2-3, reads GAGVSQTPSNKVTEKGKYVELRCDPISGHTALYWYRQSLGQGPEFLIYFQGTGAADDSGLPNDRFFAVRPEGSVSTLKIQRTERGDSAVYLCASSPSTNPTQYFGPGTRLTVL.

This clonotype was counted many times. V and J are TRBV7-8 and TRBJ1-1; 8 nucleotides match TRBD1. Germline loops: CDR1 SGHVS, CDR2 FQNEAQ. J gave up 1 base and V 5 bases, and 9 bases lay outside the gene matches. The CDR3 is 16 amino acids. The CDR3, as DNA: TGTGCCAGCAGCCCAAGAAGGGACAGGCAGAACACTGAAGCTTTCTTT. This encodes CASSPRRDRQNTEAFF.

This clonotype was picked up a small number of times. This chain connects TRBV7-2 to TRBJ2-7, with 9 bases fitting TRBD2. The CDR3 covers 14 residues. From germline, CDR1 is SGHTA and CDR2 FQGNSA. V shed 4 bases and J 6 bases; nucleotides not matched to a gene: 7. The CDR3 spells CASSSGLAPGEQYF. CDR3 in DNA: TGTGCCAGCAGCTCCGGACTAGCGCCCGGCGAGCAGTACTTC.

This chain links TRBV2 with TRBJ1-1; 7 bases map to TRBD1. V lost 4 bases, J lost 5 bases, and 7 bases stayed unmatched. CDR3 size: 14 residues. Germline V gene lookup returns CDR1 SNHLY and CDR2 FYNNEI. CDR3 nucleotide sequence: TGTGCCAGCAGTGGGTACCGACAGGGAACTGAAGCTTTCTTT. Protein: CASSGYRQGTEAFF.

The chain uses TRBV9 and TRBJ2-7; the D is unclear. The germline V and J ends were trimmed by 0 bases and 0 bases, with 7 bases remaining between them. There are 14 residues in the CDR3. Germline assignment: CDR1 SGDLS and CDR2 YYNGEE. The CDR3 DNA is TGTGCCAGCAGCGTAGGGCGAAGCTCCTACGAGCAGTACTTC. It is translated as CASSVGRSSYEQYF.

The chain carries TRBV10-3 and TRBJ2-1, with D possibly TRBD1 on 5 matching bases. The CDR3 runs to 12 residues. CDR1 and CDR2 (germline): ENHRY, SYGVKD. V shed 5 bases and J shed 5 bases, with 7 bases lying between them. CDR3 region: CAISKTDNEQFF. CDR3 in DNA: TGTGCCATCAGTAAGACAGACAATGAGCAGTTCTTC.